The clone carrying this T cell receptor beta chain was counted only a few times. Antigen specificity is unknown. The sample belongs to a study of blood T cells in healthy people across ages. The CDR3 spans 17 residues. The V end was cut by 1 base, the J end by 3 bases, with 18 bases between. The germline V gene encodes CDR1 SGHRS and CDR2 YFSETQ. Study results and caveats: Both naive CD4+ cell counts and diversity were greater in long-lived donors than in aged donors.

Next came a second PCR, run for about 6 to 12 cycles, which used a sample-barcoded 5' primer along with a J-beta primer mix. Samples each returned at least 2.5 million CDR3-containing paired-end reads. MiXCR was run by TCRdb on the 5' RACE reads, yielding one entry per CDR3 protein. The sample lists around 790,000 distinct CDR3 sequences, 40% to 50% occurring once. The clonotype comes from a man in his fifties or sixties in good health. This chain uses TRBV5-1 with TRBJ2-3, with D maybe TRBD2 (5 bases). The sequenced sample consisted of blood. This chain's CDR3 is CASSLHGSELGTDTQYF. CDR3 nucleotides: TGCGCCAGCAGCTTGCACGGTAGCGAATTAGGGACAGATACGCAGTATTTT.